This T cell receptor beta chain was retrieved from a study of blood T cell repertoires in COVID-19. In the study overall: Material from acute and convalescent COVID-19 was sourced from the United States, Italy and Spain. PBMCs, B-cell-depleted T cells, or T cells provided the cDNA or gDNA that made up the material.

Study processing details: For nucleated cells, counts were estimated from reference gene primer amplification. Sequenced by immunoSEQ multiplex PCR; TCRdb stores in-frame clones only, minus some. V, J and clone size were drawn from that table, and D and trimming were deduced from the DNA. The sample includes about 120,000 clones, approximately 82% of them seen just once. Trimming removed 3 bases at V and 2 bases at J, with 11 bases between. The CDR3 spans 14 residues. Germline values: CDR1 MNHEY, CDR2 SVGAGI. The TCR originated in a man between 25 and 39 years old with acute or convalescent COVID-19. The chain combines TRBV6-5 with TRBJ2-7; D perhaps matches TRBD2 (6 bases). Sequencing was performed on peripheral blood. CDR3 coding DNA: TGTGCCAGCAGTTATAGCGGTTCCACCTACGAGCAGTACTTC. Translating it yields CASSYSGSTYEQYF.